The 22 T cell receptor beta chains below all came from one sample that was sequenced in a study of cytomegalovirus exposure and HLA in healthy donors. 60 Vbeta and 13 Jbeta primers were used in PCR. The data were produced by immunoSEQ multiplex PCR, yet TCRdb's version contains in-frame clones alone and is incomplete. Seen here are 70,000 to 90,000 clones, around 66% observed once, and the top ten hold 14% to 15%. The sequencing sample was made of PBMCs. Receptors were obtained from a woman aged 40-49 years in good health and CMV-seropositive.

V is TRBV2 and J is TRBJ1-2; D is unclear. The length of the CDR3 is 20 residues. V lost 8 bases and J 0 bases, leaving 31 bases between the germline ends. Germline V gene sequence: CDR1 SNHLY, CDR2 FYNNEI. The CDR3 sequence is CASSPRDGLGPLVANYGYTF. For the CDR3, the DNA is TGTGCCAGCTCCCCAAGGGATGGACTTGGGCCGCTCGTCGCTAACTATGGCTACACCTTC.

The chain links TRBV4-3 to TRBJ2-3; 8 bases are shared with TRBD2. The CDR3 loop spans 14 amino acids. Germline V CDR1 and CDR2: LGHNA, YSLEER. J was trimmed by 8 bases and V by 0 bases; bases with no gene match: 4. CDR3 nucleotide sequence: TGCGCCAGCAGCCAAGAAGAACGGGAGGGTACGCAGTATTTT. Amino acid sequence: CASSQEEREGTQYF.

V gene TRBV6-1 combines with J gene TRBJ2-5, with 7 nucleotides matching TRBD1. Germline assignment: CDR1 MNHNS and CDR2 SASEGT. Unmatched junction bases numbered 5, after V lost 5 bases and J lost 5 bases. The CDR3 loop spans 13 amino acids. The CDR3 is CASSSQGWETQYF. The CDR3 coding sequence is TGTGCCAGCAGTTCACAGGGGTGGGAGACCCAGTACTTC.

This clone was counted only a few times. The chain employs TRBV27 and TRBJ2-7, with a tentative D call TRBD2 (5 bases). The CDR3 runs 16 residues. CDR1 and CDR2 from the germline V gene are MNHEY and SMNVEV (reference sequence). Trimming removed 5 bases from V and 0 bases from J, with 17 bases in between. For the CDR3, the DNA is TGTGCCAGCAGTCTAGCTTTCAAGGAATCCTCCTACGAGCAGTACTTC. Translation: CASSLAFKESSYEQYF.

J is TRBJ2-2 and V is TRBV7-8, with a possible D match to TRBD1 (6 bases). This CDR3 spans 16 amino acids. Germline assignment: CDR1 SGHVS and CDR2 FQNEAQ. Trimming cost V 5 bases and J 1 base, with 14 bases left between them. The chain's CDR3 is CASSLRDTLNTGELFF. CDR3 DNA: TGTGCCAGCAGCCTACGGGACACCCTGAACACCGGGGAGCTGTTTTTT.

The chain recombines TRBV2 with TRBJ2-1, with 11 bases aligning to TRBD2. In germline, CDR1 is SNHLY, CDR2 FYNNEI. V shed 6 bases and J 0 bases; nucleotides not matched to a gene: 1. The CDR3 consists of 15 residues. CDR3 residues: CASSTSGSSYNEQFF. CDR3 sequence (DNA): TGTGCCAGCAGCACTAGCGGGAGCTCCTACAATGAGCAGTTCTTC.

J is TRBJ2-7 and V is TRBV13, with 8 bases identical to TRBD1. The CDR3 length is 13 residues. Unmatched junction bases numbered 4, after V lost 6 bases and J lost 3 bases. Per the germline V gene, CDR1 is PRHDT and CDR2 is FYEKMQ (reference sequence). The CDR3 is CASRRQGNYEQYF. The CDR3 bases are TGTGCCAGCAGACGACAGGGGAACTACGAGCAGTACTTC.

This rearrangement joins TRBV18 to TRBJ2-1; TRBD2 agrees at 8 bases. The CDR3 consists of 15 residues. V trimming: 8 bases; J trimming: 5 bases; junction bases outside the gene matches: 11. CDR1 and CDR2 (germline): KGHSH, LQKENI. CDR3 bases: TGTGCCAGCGCAGGGACTAGACGAGTGGACAATGAGCAGTTCTTC. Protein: CASAGTRRVDNEQFF.

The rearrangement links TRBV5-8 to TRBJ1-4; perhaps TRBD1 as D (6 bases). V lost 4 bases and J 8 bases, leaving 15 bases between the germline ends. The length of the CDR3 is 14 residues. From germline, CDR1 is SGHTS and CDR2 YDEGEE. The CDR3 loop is CASSVGQHSEKLFF. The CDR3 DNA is TGTGCCAGCAGCGTTGGACAGCACTCAGAAAAACTGTTTTTT.

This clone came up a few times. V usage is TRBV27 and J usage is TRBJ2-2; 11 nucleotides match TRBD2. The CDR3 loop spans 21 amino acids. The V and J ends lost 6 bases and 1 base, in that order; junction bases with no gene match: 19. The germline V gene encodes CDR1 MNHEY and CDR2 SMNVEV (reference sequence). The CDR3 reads CASSPLTRPGLADRNTGELFF. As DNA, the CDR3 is TGTGCCAGCAGCCCCCTCACCCGCCCGGGACTAGCGGACCGGAACACCGGGGAGCTGTTTTTT.

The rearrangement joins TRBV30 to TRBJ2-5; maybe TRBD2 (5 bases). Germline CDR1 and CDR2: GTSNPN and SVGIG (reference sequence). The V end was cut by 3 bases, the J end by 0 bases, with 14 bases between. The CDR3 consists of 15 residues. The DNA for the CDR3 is TGTGCCTGGAGCCTCCAGAGGGTCTACCAAGAGACCCAGTACTTC. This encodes CAWSLQRVYQETQYF.

CDR3 amino acids: CASSYSAGGQETQYF. The CDR3 DNA reads as TGTGCCAGCAGTTACTCGGCAGGGGGCCAAGAGACCCAGTACTTC. The chain employs TRBV6-5 and TRBJ2-5; 7 positions agree with TRBD1. Germline V gene sequence: CDR1 MNHEY, CDR2 SVGAGI. The CDR3 totals 15 residues. The trim removed 0 bases at V and 1 base at J, leaving 2 bases unmatched.

The CDR3 loop reads CASSLGDRGGEQYF. The CDR3 region has the DNA TGTGCCAGCAGCTTAGGGGACAGAGGCGGGGAGCAGTACTTC. The rearrangement joins TRBV7-8 to TRBJ2-7; 7 positions match TRBD1. The V and J ends lost 1 base and 7 bases, in that order; junction bases with no gene match: 7. Germline loops: CDR1 SGHVS, CDR2 FQNEAQ. This CDR3 is built from 14 residues.

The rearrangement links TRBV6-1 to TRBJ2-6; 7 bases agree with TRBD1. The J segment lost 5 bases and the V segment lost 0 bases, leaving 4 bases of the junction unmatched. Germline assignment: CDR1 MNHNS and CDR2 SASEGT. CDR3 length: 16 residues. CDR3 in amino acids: CASSEARTGWANVLTF. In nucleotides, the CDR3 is TGTGCCAGCAGTGAAGCCAGGACAGGCTGGGCCAACGTCCTGACTTTC.

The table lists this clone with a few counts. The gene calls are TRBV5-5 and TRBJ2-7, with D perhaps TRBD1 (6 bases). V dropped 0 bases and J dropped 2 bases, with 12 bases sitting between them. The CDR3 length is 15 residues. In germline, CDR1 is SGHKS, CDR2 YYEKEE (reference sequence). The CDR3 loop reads CASSLDQGRTYEQYF. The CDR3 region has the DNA TGTGCCAGCAGCTTGGACCAGGGGAGAACCTACGAGCAGTACTTC. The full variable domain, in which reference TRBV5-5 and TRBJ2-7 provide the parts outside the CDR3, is DAGVTQSPTHLIKTRGQQVTLRCSPISGHKSVSWYQQVLGQGPQFIFQYYEKEERGRGNFPDRFSARQFPNYSSELNVNALLLGDSALYLCASSLDQGRTYEQYFGPGTRLTVT.

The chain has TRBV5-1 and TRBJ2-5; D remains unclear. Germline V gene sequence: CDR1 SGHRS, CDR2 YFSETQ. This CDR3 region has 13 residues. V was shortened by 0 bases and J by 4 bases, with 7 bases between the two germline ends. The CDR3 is CASSLGARETQYF. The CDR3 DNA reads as TGCGCCAGCAGCTTGGGGGCCAGAGAGACCCAGTACTTC.

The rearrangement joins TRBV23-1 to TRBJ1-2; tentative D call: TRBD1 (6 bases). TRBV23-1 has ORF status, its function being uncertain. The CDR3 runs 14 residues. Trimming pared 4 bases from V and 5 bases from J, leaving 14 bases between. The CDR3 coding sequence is TGCGCCAGCAGTCTTCGGACACAGGGTTATGGCTACACCTTC. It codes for CASSLRTQGYGYTF.

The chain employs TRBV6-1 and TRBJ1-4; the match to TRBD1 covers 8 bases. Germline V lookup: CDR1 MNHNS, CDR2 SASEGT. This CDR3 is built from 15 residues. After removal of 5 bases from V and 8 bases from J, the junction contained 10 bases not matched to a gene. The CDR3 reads CASSTPTGQGEKLFF. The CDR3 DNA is TGTGCCAGCAGTACCCCGACCGGACAGGGCGAAAAACTGTTTTTT.

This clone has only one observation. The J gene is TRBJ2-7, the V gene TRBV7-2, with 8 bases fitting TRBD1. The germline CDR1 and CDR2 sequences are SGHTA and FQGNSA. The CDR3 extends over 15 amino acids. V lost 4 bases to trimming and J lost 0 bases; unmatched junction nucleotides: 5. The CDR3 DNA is TGTGCCAGCAGCTCCCGGGACAGGAGCTCCTACGAGCAGTACTTC. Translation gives CASSSRDRSSYEQYF.

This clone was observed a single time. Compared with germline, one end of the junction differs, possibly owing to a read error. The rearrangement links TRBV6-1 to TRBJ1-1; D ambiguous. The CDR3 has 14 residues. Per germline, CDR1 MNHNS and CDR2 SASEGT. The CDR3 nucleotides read TGTGCCAGCAGTGAATTCGGAGGGAACCCTGAAGCTTTCTTT. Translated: CASSEFGGNPEAFF.

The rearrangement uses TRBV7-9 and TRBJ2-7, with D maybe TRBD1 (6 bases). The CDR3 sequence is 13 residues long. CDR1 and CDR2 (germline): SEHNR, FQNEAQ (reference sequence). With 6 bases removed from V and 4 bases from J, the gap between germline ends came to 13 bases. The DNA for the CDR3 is TGTGCCAGCAGGGGAGAACAGGGATACGAGCAGTACTTC. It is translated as CASRGEQGYEQYF.

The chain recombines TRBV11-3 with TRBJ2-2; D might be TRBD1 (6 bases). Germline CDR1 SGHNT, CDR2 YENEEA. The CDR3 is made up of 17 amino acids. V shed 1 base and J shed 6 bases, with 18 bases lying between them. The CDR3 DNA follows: TGTGCCAGCAGCTTAGGAGGGACATCCGGTGGTGCCGGGGAGCTGTTTTTT. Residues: CASSLGGTSGGAGELFF.